These 30 T cell receptor beta chains originate from one sample sequenced in a study of blood T cell repertoires in COVID-19. Generated by immunoSEQ multiplex PCR, the TCRdb table keeps only in-frame clones and is missing some. The repertoire consists of about 150,000 clones, with about 79% occurring once and the leading ten covering roughly 7.9%. The sample taken for sequencing was peripheral blood. These receptors all stem from a woman in her forties or fifties in a cohort sampled during active or convalescent COVID-19.

This clone was recorded a few times. The rearrangement links TRBV7-6 to TRBJ2-2, with a tentative D call TRBD1 (7 bases). CDR1 SGHVS and CDR2 FNYEAQ come from the germline V gene. The V end lost 2 bases, the J end lost 6 bases, and 13 bases lay between the germline ends. The CDR3 runs 15 residues. The DNA of the CDR3 is TGTGCCAGCAGCTTAATCAGGGGGGTCGCCGGGGAGCTGTTTTTT. This translates into CASSLIRGVAGELFF.

The genes are TRBV10-2 and TRBJ1-2; TRBD1 is a possible D gene (5 bases). Germline V gene lookup returns CDR1 WSHSY and CDR2 SAAADI. This CDR3 is built from 15 residues. Trimming stripped 1 base from V and 1 base from J, with 10 bases between. DNA for the CDR3: TGCGCCAGCAGTGAGTTGCGGGGCAGTAACTATGGCTACACCTTC. Protein product: CASSELRGSNYGYTF.

The gene calls are TRBV13 and TRBJ1-4; no clear D gene. CDR3 size: 14 residues. Germline CDR1 reads PRHDT; CDR2 reads FYEKMQ (reference sequence). The V end lost 0 bases, the J end lost 5 bases, and 7 bases lay between the germline ends. CDR3 sequence reads: CASSLGFGNEKLFF. CDR3 in DNA: TGTGCCAGCAGCTTAGGCTTCGGGAATGAAAAACTGTTTTTT.

V gene TRBV11-2 combines with J gene TRBJ1-4; no definite D call. Germline lookup yields CDR1 SGHAT and CDR2 FQNNGV. Trimming shortened V by 5 bases and J by 3 bases, and 13 bases separated the two germline ends. This CDR3 is 15 amino acids long. Here the CDR3 reads CASSNQQHPNEKLFF. In DNA, the CDR3 is TGTGCCAGCAGCAACCAACAGCACCCTAATGAAAAACTGTTTTTT.

The V call is TRBV3-1 (or the pseudogene TRBV3-2), the J call TRBJ1-4; 9 nucleotides agree with TRBD1. CDR3 length: 15 residues. CDR1 and CDR2 (germline): LGHDT, YNNKEL (reference sequence). J was trimmed by 8 bases and V by 3 bases; bases with no gene match: 7. The CDR3 reads CASSQDNRGREKLFF. Here the CDR3 DNA reads TGTGCCAGCAGCCAGGATAACAGGGGGCGCGAAAAACTGTTTTTT.

This sequence joins TRBV4-3 and TRBJ1-2, with 9 nucleotides matching TRBD1. The CDR3 has 18 residues. Trimming at V came to 0 bases and at J to 3 bases, leaving 11 bases not matched to a gene. Germline V gene data show CDR1 as LGHNA and CDR2 as YSLEER. The chain's CDR3 is CASSQDRTGAWIDYGYTF. CDR3 sequence (DNA): TGCGCCAGCAGCCAAGATAGGACAGGGGCTTGGATCGACTATGGCTACACCTTC.

This clone was seen a single time. This chain uses TRBV19 with TRBJ1-1; a possible D gene is TRBD1 (5 bases). The CDR3 spans 13 residues. V was pared by 7 bases and J by 5 bases, with 14 bases between. Germline V gene sequence: CDR1 LNHDA, CDR2 SQIVND (reference sequence). CDR3 DNA: TGTGCCAGTATACGCCTCGCAGGGACTGAAGCTTTCTTT. Its protein is CASIRLAGTEAFF.

The rearrangement joins TRBV6-2 or TRBV6-3 to TRBJ1-3; D not resolved. Trimming shortened V by 4 bases and J by 1 base, and 14 bases separated the two germline ends. CDR1 and CDR2 from the germline V gene are MNHEY and SVGEGT. The CDR3 covers 16 residues. The CDR3 loop is CASSFDSGSSGNTIYF. CDR3 bases: TGTGCCAGCAGTTTCGACTCCGGGTCTTCTGGAAACACCATATATTTT.

The chain has TRBV10-1 and TRBJ2-5; D may be TRBD1 (6 bases). Trimming shortened V by 5 bases and J by 1 base, and 11 bases separated the two germline ends. Per the germline V gene, CDR1 is WNHNN and CDR2 is SYGVQD (reference sequence). The CDR3 loop spans 14 amino acids. The chain's CDR3 is CASSRTGFQETQYF. Here the CDR3 DNA reads TGCGCCAGCAGTCGAACAGGGTTCCAAGAGACCCAGTACTTC.

V gene TRBV20-1 combines with J gene TRBJ2-1; 7 positions match TRBD2. This CDR3 has 11 residues. The V segment lost 5 bases and the J segment 15 bases; nucleotides outside the gene matches: 10. The germline gives CDR1 DFQATT, CDR2 SNEGSKA (reference sequence). CDR3 amino acids: CSAGEGLKLFF. The CDR3 nucleotides read TGCAGTGCTGGGGAGGGATTGAAGCTGTTCTTC.

The gene calls are TRBV7-2 and TRBJ1-6, with 10 bases fitting TRBD1. The CDR3 consists of 15 residues. Germline V CDR1 and CDR2: SGHTA, FQGNSA. V lost 3 bases and J lost 6; bases outside the gene matches: 2. CDR3 in DNA: TGTGCCAGCAGCTTCAGGACAGGGGGTAATTCACCCCTCCACTTT. This translates into CASSFRTGGNSPLHF.

The chain is built from TRBV6-5 and TRBJ1-1; D not resolved. The CDR3 sequence is 12 residues long. Germline V gene sequence: CDR1 MNHEY, CDR2 SVGAGI. Deletions cut 6 bases from V and 5 bases from J, with 10 bases between. The DNA of the CDR3 is TGTGCCAGCAGCCCACTTGCAACTGAAGCTTTCTTT. The encoded protein is CASSPLATEAFF.

The chain joins TRBV5-1 to TRBJ1-6, with 7 bases that match TRBD1. CDR3 length: 15 residues. The junction had 5 bases not matched to a gene; V was cut back by 4 bases and J by 4 bases. Germline loops: CDR1 SGHRS, CDR2 YFSETQ. CDR3 region: CASSGGTAYNSPLHF. In DNA form, the CDR3 reads TGCGCCAGCAGCGGCGGGACAGCGTATAATTCACCCCTCCACTTT. The variable domain in full, with the rest retrieved from reference TRBV5-1 and TRBJ1-6, is KAGVTQTPRYLIKTRGQQVTLSCSPISGHRSVSWYQQTPGQGLQFLFEYFSETQRNKGNFPGRFSGRQFSNSRSEMNVSTLELGDSALYLCASSGGTAYNSPLHFGNGTRLTVT.

This clone appeared once. The chain's CDR3 is CASSISDRGGYSPLHF. In DNA form, the CDR3 reads TGTGCCAGTAGTATTTCGGACAGGGGTGGATATTCACCCCTCCACTTT. V is TRBV19 and J is TRBJ1-6; 9 bases are a match to TRBD1. Germline CDR1 and CDR2: LNHDA and SQIVND (reference sequence). Trimming removed 3 bases from V and 8 bases from J; junction bases left unmatched: 8. CDR3 length: 16 amino acids. Full variable domain (outside the CDR3, taken from reference TRBV19 and TRBJ1-6): DGGITQSPKYLFRKEGQNVTLSCEQNLNHDAMYWYRQDPGQGLRLIYYSQIVNDFQKGDIAEGYSVSREKKESFPLTVTSAQKNPTAFYLCASSISDRGGYSPLHFGNGTRLTVT.

This sequence joins TRBV6-5 and TRBJ1-2, with 8 bases fitting TRBD1. The CDR3 is 15 residues long. V lost 6 bases and J lost 2; bases outside the gene matches: 8. Germline loops: CDR1 MNHEY, CDR2 SVGAGI. CDR3 nucleotide sequence: TGTGCCAGCAGCTTGACAGGGGCCAAAAACTATGGCTACACCTTC. Translation: CASSLTGAKNYGYTF.

This CDR3 is CASSYGTGDSPLHF. The CDR3, as DNA: TGTGCCAGCAGTTACGGGACAGGGGACTCACCCCTCCACTTT. The chain combines TRBV6-6 with TRBJ1-6; 10 bases are shared with TRBD1. The CDR3 spans 14 residues. V lost 2 bases and J lost 10; bases outside the gene matches: 2. CDR1 and CDR2 from the germline V gene are MNHNY and SVGAGI (reference sequence).

V usage is TRBV7-2 and J usage is TRBJ2-7, with D possibly being TRBD1 (6 bases). Germline-derived CDR1 and CDR2 are SGHTA and FQGNSA. The CDR3 runs to 16 residues. V lost 4 bases and J lost 1, with 17 bases in between. CDR3 sequence (DNA): TGTGCCAGCAGCTCAATAACAGGGAGTTCTTCCTACGAGCAGTACTTC. As protein: CASSSITGSSSYEQYF.

This chain uses TRBV11-2 with TRBJ1-6, with TRBD1 matching over 7 bases. The length of the CDR3 is 14 residues. CDR1 and CDR2 from the germline V gene are SGHAT and FQNNGV. V shed 3 bases, J shed 7 bases, and the junction held 3 bases outside the gene matches. Here the CDR3 DNA reads TGTGCCAGCAGCTTCAGGGGGAGGAATTCACCCCTCCACTTT. Translating gives CASSFRGRNSPLHF. The full variable domain, completed using reference TRBV11-2 and TRBJ1-6, is EAGVAQSPRYKIIEKRQSVAFWCNPISGHATLYWYQQILGQGPKLLIQFQNNGVVDDSQLPKDRFSAERLKGVDSTLKIQPAKLEDSAVYLCASSFRGRNSPLHFGNGTRLTVT.

The chain links TRBV18 to TRBJ1-5; weak D call: TRBD1 (5 bases). V dropped 3 bases and J dropped 2 bases, with 8 bases sitting between them. This CDR3 comprises 14 residues. Germline V CDR1 and CDR2: KGHSH, LQKENI. The chain's CDR3 is CASSPGAGNQPQHF. The CDR3 bases are TGTGCCAGCTCACCTGGGGCCGGCAATCAGCCCCAGCATTTT. The variable domain in full, completed from reference TRBV18 and TRBJ1-5, reads NAGVMQNPRHLVRRRGQEARLRCSPMKGHSHVYWYRQLPEEGLKFMVYLQKENIIDESGMPKERFSAEFPKEGPSILRIQQVVRGDSAAYFCASSPGAGNQPQHFGDGTRLSIL.

V and J are TRBV11-1 and TRBJ1-2; 7 nucleotides agree with TRBD1. The V gene's germline CDR1 is SGHAT and CDR2 FQDESV (reference sequence). The CDR3 covers 14 residues. J was trimmed by 2 bases and V by 2 bases; bases with no gene match: 2. In DNA form, the CDR3 reads TGTGCCAGCAGCTTACCGACAGGGAACTATGGCTACACCTTC. This sequence encodes CASSLPTGNYGYTF.

This clone was seen only a few times. The V call is TRBV6-1, the J call TRBJ1-3, with a weak D call TRBD1 (5 bases). V gave up 2 bases and J gave up 2 bases, with 13 bases separating them. The CDR3 consists of 16 residues. Looked up from germline, CDR1 is MNHNS and CDR2 is SASEGT. The CDR3 spells CASSERLVGPGNTIYF. CDR3 nucleotide sequence: TGTGCCAGCAGTGAAAGACTGGTGGGGCCTGGAAACACCATATATTTT.

The gene calls are TRBV4-3 and TRBJ1-4; 7 positions match TRBD1. V dropped 7 bases and J dropped 7; count of bases not matched to a gene: 12. The CDR3 consists of 15 residues. Germline CDR1 reads LGHNA; CDR2 reads YSLEER. The CDR3 reads CASKPKGADSEKLFF. The DNA of the CDR3 is TGCGCCAGCAAACCCAAGGGGGCGGATAGTGAAAAACTGTTTTTT.

This clone was detected once. The genes are TRBV9 and TRBJ1-2, with D unresolved. CDR3 size: 16 residues. The V end lost 4 bases, the J end lost 4 bases, and 20 bases lay between the germline ends. CDR1 and CDR2 (germline): SGDLS, YYNGEE. CDR3 residues: CASSPSLESFGYGYTF. As DNA, the CDR3 is TGTGCCAGCAGCCCCTCCTTGGAGTCGTTTGGCTATGGCTACACCTTC.

This clone was seen only a few times. This sequence joins TRBV24-1 and TRBJ2-5; 8 bases match TRBD2. This CDR3 region has 13 residues. Trimming at V came to 5 bases and at J to 3 bases, leaving 1 base not matched to a gene. Germline V gene lookup returns CDR1 KGHDR and CDR2 SFDVKD. Here the CDR3 DNA reads TGTGCCACCAGTGCACTAGCGGAAGAGACCCAGTACTTC. Translation gives CATSALAEETQYF.

The rearrangement uses TRBV7-2 and TRBJ1-6; 7 bases are shared with TRBD1. Trimming cost V 5 bases and J 7 bases; bases outside gene matches: 8. The V gene's germline CDR1 is SGHTA and CDR2 FQGNSA. The CDR3 is 15 amino acids. The CDR3 here is CASSTRQGANSPLHF. CDR3 nucleotides: TGTGCCAGCAGCACAAGACAGGGCGCCAATTCACCCCTCCACTTT.

The chain employs TRBV5-1 and TRBJ2-3; D is ambiguous. This CDR3 is 13 amino acids long. The germline V and J ends were trimmed by 3 bases and 0 bases, with 5 bases remaining between them. Germline V lookup: CDR1 SGHRS, CDR2 YFSETQ. CDR3 nucleotides: TGCGCCAGCAGCTCCTATAGCACAGATACGCAGTATTTT. It specifies CASSSYSTDTQYF.

This rearrangement joins TRBV14 to TRBJ1-2; D not certain. The CDR3 totals 13 residues. Germline V gives CDR1 SGHDN, CDR2 FVKESK. Trimming stripped 4 bases from V and 5 bases from J, with 11 bases between. The chain's CDR3 is CASSPRGWYGYTF. CDR3 in DNA: TGTGCCAGCAGCCCTAGAGGGTGGTATGGCTACACCTTC.

This clone was recorded once. This rearrangement joins TRBV6-1 to TRBJ1-3; D may be TRBD1 (5 bases). The CDR3 is 15 residues long. Deletions cut 2 bases from V and 4 bases from J, with 12 bases between. CDR1 MNHNS and CDR2 SASEGT come from the germline V gene. CDR3 loop: CASSEMGRAGNTIYF. The CDR3 nucleotides are TGTGCCAGCAGTGAAATGGGCAGGGCAGGAAACACCATATATTTT.

The table lists this clone with a count of one. The chain recombines TRBV24-1 with TRBJ1-5, with D maybe TRBD1 (6 bases). The V gene's germline CDR1 is KGHDR and CDR2 SFDVKD. V lost 12 bases to trimming and J lost 0 bases, with 11 bases between them. The CDR3 spans 13 residues. This chain's CDR3 is CASQGNSNQPQHF. CDR3 bases: TGTGCCTCACAGGGAAATAGCAATCAGCCCCAGCATTTT.

This clone was counted a single time. The CDR3 DNA reads TGCGCCAGCAGCCGCTGGACAGGGTCTTCTGAAAAACTGTTTTTT. Protein product: CASSRWTGSSEKLFF. The J gene is TRBJ1-4, the V gene TRBV4-3; 8 nucleotides match TRBD1. CDR3 size: 15 residues. Germline V gene data show CDR1 as LGHNA and CDR2 as YSLEER. Losses at the gene ends were 4 bases for V and 7 bases for J; bases not matched to a gene: 8.